What follows are 28 T cell receptor beta chains derived from one specimen sequenced in a study of T cells in localized non-small cell lung cancer. Produced via immunoSEQ multiplex PCR; TCRdb's table is partial and in-frame only. Of around 64,000 clones in the sample, about 90% were seen once. Specimen: peripheral blood, collected before any cancer treatment. Receptor source: a man aged 35 to 69 with stage I squamous cell lung carcinoma.

V and J are TRBV7-2 and TRBJ1-3; D perhaps matches TRBD1 (5 bases). This CDR3 spans 14 amino acids. Trimming pared 5 bases from V and 8 bases from J, leaving 16 bases between. CDR1 SGHTA and CDR2 FQGNSA come from the germline V gene. The CDR3 here is CASSMEGRGDTIYF. Written as DNA, the CDR3 is TGTGCCAGCAGCATGGAGGGTCGAGGGGACACCATATATTTT.

This clone showed up just once. This chain uses TRBV5-4 with TRBJ2-3; D not certain. Looked up from germline, CDR1 is SGHNT and CDR2 is YYREEE (reference sequence). The CDR3 consists of 15 residues. V was shortened by 3 bases and J by 0 bases, with 11 bases between the two germline ends. The CDR3 DNA sequence: TGTGCCAGCAGCTGGGGTGGTGGGAGCACAGATACGCAGTATTTT. Its translation: CASSWGGGSTDTQYF.

The J gene is TRBJ1-2, the V gene TRBV19, with TRBD1 identical over 9 bases. Trimming removed 6 bases from V and 7 bases from J; junction bases left unmatched: 9. CDR1 and CDR2 (germline): LNHDA, SQIVND (reference sequence). This CDR3 spans 14 amino acids. The DNA for the CDR3 is TGTGCCAGTAGCCCCTATGACAGGGGGATTGGCTACACCTTC. Translation gives CASSPYDRGIGYTF.

The genes are TRBV19 and TRBJ2-7; the D is unclear. V lost 5 bases and J 3 bases, leaving 14 bases between the germline ends. CDR1 is LNHDA and CDR2 is SQIVND in the germline V gene (reference sequence). The CDR3 loop spans 14 amino acids. CDR3 region: CASSDTRRDYEQYF. CDR3 sequence (DNA): TGTGCCAGTAGTGACACACGCCGCGACTACGAGCAGTACTTC. Supplemented by reference TRBV19 and TRBJ2-7, the full variable domain reads DGGITQSPKYLFRKEGQNVTLSCEQNLNHDAMYWYRQDPGQGLRLIYYSQIVNDFQKGDIAEGYSVSREKKESFPLTVTSAQKNPTAFYLCASSDTRRDYEQYFGPGTRLTVT.

Notes on this clone: At one of its ends the junction is not consistent with the germline gene, which may arise from a read error. The chain combines TRBV5-1 with TRBJ2-7, with D perhaps matching TRBD1 or TRBD2 (6 bases each). This CDR3 has 13 residues. Germline V gene data show CDR1 as SGHRS and CDR2 as YFSETQ. The CDR3 loop reads CASRLGAGYEQYF. Written as DNA, the CDR3 is TGCGCCAGCAGGTTGGGGGCGGGGTACGAGCAGTACTTC.

The V gene is TRBV5-6, the J gene TRBJ2-7; D not certain. Per the germline V gene, CDR1 is SGHDT and CDR2 is YYEEEE. Trimming shortened V by 0 bases and J by 0 bases, and 7 bases separated the two germline ends. CDR3 length: 14 residues. This chain's CDR3 is CASSLGGFSYEQYF. Here the CDR3 DNA reads TGTGCCAGCAGCTTGGGTGGGTTCTCCTACGAGCAGTACTTC.

As concerns this clone: One end of the junction fails to match germline, which may point to a read error. This chain links TRBV6-6 with TRBJ2-5; D may be TRBD2 (6 bases). The CDR3 is made up of 11 amino acids. Germline assignment: CDR1 MNHNY and CDR2 SVGAGI (reference sequence). The CDR3 DNA reads as TGTGCCAGCAGTTACTGGGACTCCGCTAACTTC. This encodes CASSYWDSANF.

The chain combines TRBV27 with TRBJ2-7; weak D call: TRBD1 (6 bases). V lost 5 bases and J lost 2, with 13 bases in between. CDR1 and CDR2 from the germline V gene are MNHEY and SMNVEV (reference sequence). The CDR3 totals 14 residues. As DNA, the CDR3 is TGTGCCAGCAGTACACTGACAGGAGCCTACGAGCAGTACTTC. This gives the protein CASSTLTGAYEQYF.

This chain uses TRBV5-1 with TRBJ2-1, with a possible D match to TRBD1 (6 bases). This CDR3 region has 17 residues. V lost 3 bases and J 4 bases, leaving 20 bases between the germline ends. The V gene's germline CDR1 is SGHRS and CDR2 YFSETQ. The DNA for the CDR3 is TGCGCCAGCAGCTCCGACAGGCCCAGGCCCATATACAATGAGCAGTTCTTC. This sequence encodes CASSSDRPRPIYNEQFF.

The J gene is TRBJ1-1, the V gene TRBV5-6, with D unclear. V lost 0 bases to trimming and J lost 3 bases, with 3 bases between them. The CDR3 consists of 12 residues. CDR1 is SGHDT, CDR2 YYEEEE, per germline. The CDR3 sequence is CASSLGDTEAFF. CDR3 nucleotide sequence: TGTGCCAGCAGCTTGGGTGACACTGAAGCTTTCTTT.

V is TRBV11-2 and J is TRBJ2-2; TRBD1 matches 7 bases. This CDR3 is built from 15 residues. The germline gives CDR1 SGHAT, CDR2 FQNNGV. V shed 5 bases, J shed 5 bases, and the junction held 8 bases outside the gene matches. The CDR3 reads CASSADRVITGELFF. Written as DNA, the CDR3 is TGTGCCAGCAGCGCCGACAGGGTGATAACCGGGGAGCTGTTTTTT.

V and J are TRBV19 and TRBJ2-4, with no clear D. The CDR3 loop spans 14 amino acids. V shed 11 bases and J shed 2 bases, with 16 bases lying between them. Germline lookup yields CDR1 LNHDA and CDR2 SQIVND (reference sequence). DNA of the CDR3: TGTGCCCCTCCCCTGGACCAAACCAAAAACATTCAGTACTTC. Encoded protein: CAPPLDQTKNIQYF.

This clone was seen at least ten times. One end of the junction does not line up with germline, which may come from a read error. This chain connects TRBV7-7 to TRBJ2-3; TRBD2 might be the D (6 bases). This CDR3 is 16 amino acids long. CDR1 is SSHAT, CDR2 FNYEAQ, per germline (reference sequence). The DNA for the CDR3 is TGTGCTAGCAGCCCCCAAGGGACGGGAGATGGGGATACGCAGTATTTT. Translating gives CASSPQGTGDGDTQYF.

The chain recombines TRBV7-9 with TRBJ2-1, with D tentatively TRBD1 (7 bases). The CDR3 length is 15 residues. Trimming stripped 1 base from V and 4 bases from J, with 11 bases between. Germline values: CDR1 SEHNR, CDR2 FQNEAQ (reference sequence). DNA for the CDR3: TGTGCCAGCAGCTTAGGGGACAGCGGGTACAATGAGCAGTTCTTC. It encodes CASSLGDSGYNEQFF. Complete variable domain (other parts from reference TRBV7-9 and TRBJ2-1): DTGVSQNPRHKITKRGQNVTFRCDPISEHNRLYWYRQTLGQGPEFLTYFQNEAQLEKSRLLSDRFSAERPKGSFSTLEIQRTEQGDSAMYLCASSLGDSGYNEQFFGPGTRLTVL.

This chain joins TRBV2 and TRBJ2-5; D not resolved. This CDR3 comprises 13 residues. The germline gives CDR1 SNHLY, CDR2 FYNNEI. V lost 7 bases and J lost 1, with 10 bases in between. The CDR3 bases are TGTGCCAGCACAAGGTTAGCCCAAGAGACCCAGTACTTC. Translated, it gives CASTRLAQETQYF.

This chain connects TRBV4-3 to TRBJ1-3; D gene unclear. CDR1 is LGHNA and CDR2 is YSLEER in the germline V gene. V lost 3 bases and J 0 bases, leaving 3 bases between the germline ends. The CDR3 covers 13 residues. The chain's CDR3 is CASSQNSGNTIYF. The CDR3 DNA reads TGCGCCAGCAGCCAGAACTCTGGAAACACCATATATTTT.

The chain carries TRBV30 and TRBJ1-4, with D uncertain. Trimming stripped 7 bases from V and 5 bases from J, with 17 bases between. Germline values: CDR1 GTSNPN, CDR2 SVGIG (reference sequence). CDR3 length: 14 amino acids. The CDR3 bases are TGTGCCTCTCACCCGGGTCTCCTAAATGAAAAACTGTTTTTT. This codes for CASHPGLLNEKLFF.

The chain couples TRBV6-1 to TRBJ2-1; TRBD2 matches at 8 bases. Germline V gene lookup returns CDR1 MNHNS and CDR2 SASEGT. Losses at the gene ends were 6 bases for V and 6 bases for J; bases not matched to a gene: 10. The CDR3 spans 15 residues. CDR3 protein: CASSGAGASVNEQFF. CDR3 nucleotides: TGTGCCAGCAGCGGAGCGGGAGCAAGCGTCAATGAGCAGTTCTTC.

The V and J genes are TRBV4-3 and TRBJ2-3; 8 positions agree with TRBD2. From germline, CDR1 is LGHNA and CDR2 YSLEER. The V gene end was trimmed by 1 base and the J gene end by 4 bases; junction bases not matched to a gene: 4. There are 15 residues in the CDR3. The CDR3 coding sequence is TGCGCCAGCAGCCAAGTAGCGGGAAATGCAGATACGCAGTATTTT. Translated, it gives CASSQVAGNADTQYF.

The chain combines TRBV6-5 with TRBJ1-1; a possible D gene is TRBD1 (5 bases). Germline V CDR1 and CDR2: MNHEY, SVGAGI. Trimming took off 4 bases at V and 3 bases at J, with 18 bases between the two ends. This CDR3 contains 16 residues. CDR3 DNA sequence: TGTGCCAGCAGTTTCGCTCGACGAGGGGCTGACACTGAAGCTTTCTTT. This encodes CASSFARRGADTEAFF.

This sequence joins TRBV11-3 and TRBJ2-2, with TRBD1 as a possible D gene (6 bases). CDR1 is SGHNT and CDR2 is YENEEA in the germline V gene. The V gene lost 5 bases and the J gene lost 7 bases, with 17 bases spanning the gap. The CDR3 runs to 15 residues. This CDR3 reads CASSPSSGVIGELFF. Written as DNA, the CDR3 is TGTGCCAGCAGCCCCTCTTCAGGGGTGATCGGGGAGCTGTTTTTT.

As DNA, the CDR3 is TGTGCCAGCAGCTTGCGACTAGCAGCAGATACGCAGTATTTT. Translation gives CASSLRLAADTQYF. The V and J genes are TRBV9 and TRBJ2-3; TRBD2 agrees at 7 bases. The CDR3 consists of 14 residues. V shed 4 bases, J shed 4 bases, and the junction held 6 bases outside the gene matches. Germline V gives CDR1 SGDLS, CDR2 YYNGEE.

The genes are TRBV7-5 and TRBJ2-1. TRBV7-5 is marked as a pseudogene. This CDR3 is 14 amino acids long. Here the CDR3 reads CARSLESLYNEQFF. The CDR3 region has the DNA TGTGCCAGAAGCTTAGAAAGTCTCTACAATGAGCAGTTCTTC.

This chain connects TRBV4-3 to TRBJ2-1; the match to TRBD1 covers 8 bases. CDR3 length: 17 residues. The V gene's germline CDR1 is LGHNA and CDR2 YSLEER. With 0 bases clipped from V and 6 bases from J, the junction kept 10 bases outside the gene matches. CDR3 residues: CASSQDSRHRGFNEQFF. CDR3 bases: TGCGCCAGCAGCCAAGATTCAAGGCACAGGGGGTTCAATGAGCAGTTCTTC.

The V gene is TRBV6-6, the J gene TRBJ1-5, with 9 bases aligning to TRBD1. The CDR3 length is 13 residues. With V trimmed by 7 bases and J by 6 bases, 4 bases remained unmatched. Germline V CDR1 and CDR2: MNHNY, SVGAGI (reference sequence). The CDR3 DNA reads TGTGCCAGCACGACACAGGGGGCTCAGCCCCAGCATTTT. Protein sequence: CASTTQGAQPQHF.

This clone appeared a few times. The V and J genes are TRBV19 and TRBJ2-2; D ambiguous. Deletions cut 3 bases from V and 1 base from J, with 9 bases between. The germline V gene encodes CDR1 LNHDA and CDR2 SQIVND (reference sequence). This CDR3 is built from 15 residues. The CDR3 reads CASSIWQRNTGELFF. DNA for the CDR3: TGTGCCAGTAGTATTTGGCAGCGGAACACCGGGGAGCTGTTTTTT.

V gene TRBV7-8 combines with J gene TRBJ2-2; D call uncertain. The CDR3 is made up of 15 amino acids. V gave up 1 base and J gave up 0 bases, with 6 bases separating them. Germline V gene lookup returns CDR1 SGHVS and CDR2 FQNEAQ. CDR3 nucleotide sequence: TGTGCCAGCAGCTTAGGTCAGTCGAACACCGGGGAGCTGTTTTTT. Encoded protein: CASSLGQSNTGELFF.

The table lists this clone with a count of one. The rearrangement uses TRBV6-6 and TRBJ2-1; 12 nucleotides match TRBD2. With 4 bases clipped from V and 9 bases from J, the junction kept 7 bases outside the gene matches. CDR3 size: 15 residues. CDR1 and CDR2 from the germline V gene are MNHNY and SVGAGI (reference sequence). CDR3 sequence: CASSSSSGRAIEQFF. Here the CDR3 DNA reads TGTGCCAGCAGTTCCTCTAGCGGGAGGGCCATTGAGCAGTTCTTC.